This TCR beta chain derives from a study of blood T cell repertoires in COVID-19 (dated by TCRdb to about 2020). Turning to the overall study: Samples covering the acute and convalescent phases of COVID-19 were provided by collaborators in the United States, Italy and Spain. Samples came from the ongoing ImmuneRACE study (first 160 participants) plus 1,254 subjects from 6 global collaborators. The sample metadata nearly always contained a de-identified subject ID, COVID-19 status, age in years and sex. The prospective study material was composed of cDNA or gDNA derived from T cells, B-cell-depleted T cells, or PBMCs. Where HLA class I and class II types were available, the types were taken from metadata supplied by the sample provider, not from assay-based typing. The repertoires were released in a freely available public database intended as a resource for research on the immune response to SARS-CoV-2. Deeply sampled blood TCRbeta repertoires from subjects exposed to, actively infected with, or recovered from COVID-19 were included in the dataset.

With respect to this clone: This clone's antigen is unknown. It has no much larger one-base neighbor in the sample; base qualities were not kept.

General findings and caveats noted by the study authors: The quantity of clinical and demographic metadata differed by source and by participant and was supplied without curation.

Collaborating institutions collected whole blood in K2EDTA tubes following their own protocols. For TCRbeta analysis, collaborators shipped samples in one of three forms: frozen whole blood, isolated PBMCs, or DNA extracted from either of those sample types. The cysteine opens and the phenylalanine closes a CDR3 of 15 amino acids. CDR3 DNA is the only sequence kept; it has 45 bases, read in frame from the first base. Deletion took 4 bases off V and 6 bases off J, with a span of 19 bases between the germline ends. CDR1 SGHRS and CDR2 YFSETQ are derived from the germline V gene. The immunoSEQ Assay, a bias-controlled multiplex PCR, was used to amplify TCRbeta CDR3 regions from genomic DNA. As for the authors' bioinformatics: The number of nucleated cells in each sample was estimated from the amplification of reference gene primers within the assay. Sequence reads were collapsed and filtered to measure the absolute abundance of every unique TCRbeta CDR3 rearrangement. For each sample, productive Simpson clonality was calculated as the square root of Simpson's diversity index over productive rearrangements. Held by TCRdb, this immuneACCESS table contains in-frame sequences only and omits some clones. Under half of the omission traces to an unresolved V gene where checked; the cause of the rest is unknown. V and J calls and clone size are as listed in that table; D and trimming were resolved from the DNA. The sample table holds approximately 300,000 clones, of which around 83% were seen once. Around 1.2% of the sample goes to the ten largest clones.

Sample: peripheral blood. This sequence uses TRBV5-1 and TRBJ1-2; the D gene is unclear. The sequence was collected from a woman aged 45-65 years with acute or convalescent COVID-19. The bases are TGCGCCAGCAGCCCTACCCCTGGTGGGCGGGATGGCTACACCTTC. Translation gives CASSPTPGGRDGYTF.